This paragraph covers one T cell receptor beta chain sequence. Its antigen is still unknown. The CDR3 is 15 residues long. J lost 5 bases, V lost 4 bases, and 7 bases had no gene match. CDR1 SGHDT and CDR2 YYEEEE come from the germline V gene. This entry belongs to a study of cytomegalovirus exposure and HLA in healthy donors. Broader study findings: A cluster of highly shared sequence variants was likely a sequencing artifact. Relative to the roughly 690-donor mean, N-insertions were reportedly fewer in an Asian-associated ancestry cluster in a later analysis.

The PCR made use of 60 Vbeta and 13 Jbeta primers. TCRdb's table, derived via immunoSEQ multiplex PCR, lists solely in-frame clones and lacks some. There are roughly 110,000 clones in the sample; around two thirds occur only once, and about 2% lies in the top ten. This receptor was obtained from a human donor in good health. The rearrangement joins TRBV5-6 to TRBJ2-1; 9 nucleotides align to TRBD1. The sequencing input was PBMCs. The CDR3 DNA is TGTGCCAGCAGCCACGGGGACAGGGATGACAATGAGCAGTTCTTC. Protein product: CASSHGDRDDNEQFF.